Here is one T cell receptor (beta chain) with its context. Its antigen remains unknown. These data originate in a study of cytomegalovirus exposure and HLA in healthy donors. Points from the study as a whole: Productive rates of about 87% or about 30% were seen for most TCR beta V segments in an earlier analysis.

The PCR was carried out with 60 Vbeta primers and 13 Jbeta primers. Profiled with immunoSEQ multiplex PCR; TCRdb holds only in-frame clones, not every one. The sample lists about 110,000 clones; approximately 58% were seen once. The CDR3 totals 14 residues. Trimming left V 4 bases short and J 4 bases short, with 13 bases between. Germline V gives CDR1 SNHLY, CDR2 FYNNEI. All the people who gave samples were healthy bone marrow donors. This chain connects TRBV2 to TRBJ1-2; D remains ambiguous. Sample: PBMCs. The clonotype originates from a woman aged 25-40 years in good health and CMV-seronegative. For the CDR3, the DNA is TGTGCCAGCAGTGTAGAGCGTCTATCCTATGGCTACACCTTC. Encoded protein: CASSVERLSYGYTF.